Presented here are 9 T cell receptor beta chains from one specimen sequenced in a study of naive and memory T cell subsets. The antigens of these receptors remain unknown. Two oligonucleotides, mixed equimolar, formed the beta constant-region primer covering TRBC1 and TRBC2. Ligated cDNA was amplified by four rounds of PCR with nested alpha and beta constant-region primers and SP2. TCRdb independently ran MiXCR on the UMI-ligation and nested PCR reads; one entry per CDR3 protein. The data show 95,000 to 110,000 distinct CDR3 sequences, about 14% seen once. Study-wide results and caveats: A few larger clonotypes appeared in naive repertoires, especially CD8, possibly memory cells re-expressing CD45RA.

Sequences were obtained from naive CD8+ T cells from blood. The receptor set was obtained from a human donor in good health.

The V gene is TRBV15, the J gene TRBJ2-7, with 7 positions matching TRBD2. There are 16 residues in the CDR3. V gave up 4 bases and J gave up 2 bases; unmatched junction bases: 11. From germline, CDR1 is LNHNV and CDR2 YYDKDF (reference sequence). The CDR3 nucleotides are TGTGCCACCAGCATCCATCCGCTAGCGGAAACCTACGAGCAGTACTTC. Translated, it gives CATSIHPLAETYEQYF.

This clonotype was found a few times. V is TRBV2 and J is TRBJ2-1, with 9 bases aligning to TRBD2. CDR3 length equals 16 residues. The germline CDR1 and CDR2 sequences are SNHLY and FYNNEI. J gave up 4 bases and V 3 bases, and 7 bases lay outside the gene matches. In DNA, the CDR3 is TGTGCCAGCAGTGAGGTGGCTAGCGGGACATACAATGAGCAGTTCTTC. Translation: CASSEVASGTYNEQFF.

This clonotype was found a few times. The chain couples TRBV4-2 to TRBJ2-1; D unresolved. Between the trimmed V and J ends, which lost 1 base and 8 bases, there was a span of 12 bases. The CDR3 loop spans 14 amino acids. The germline gives CDR1 LGHNA, CDR2 YNFKEQ. The CDR3 spells CASSQGISSYEQFF. The CDR3 DNA sequence: TGTGCCAGCAGCCAAGGCATTAGCAGTTATGAGCAGTTCTTC.

This clonotype has a handful of counts. CDR3 amino acids: CASSHRTSGSTDTQYF. DNA of the CDR3: TGCGCCAGCAGCCACAGGACTAGCGGAAGCACAGATACGCAGTATTTT. The chain joins TRBV4-3 to TRBJ2-3; 10 bases fit TRBD2. Trimming took 3 bases from V and 0 from J; bases not matched to a gene: 3. CDR3 length: 16 residues. CDR1 is LGHNA, CDR2 YSLEER, per germline.

The J gene is TRBJ1-6, the V gene TRBV7-8, with TRBD1 matching 7 bases. Trimming took 6 bases from V and 7 from J; bases not matched to a gene: 6. CDR3 size: 14 residues. CDR1 is SGHVS and CDR2 is FQNEAQ in the germline V gene. CDR3 region: CASREGARNSPLHF. The CDR3 nucleotides are TGTGCCAGCAGGGAGGGGGCCAGGAATTCACCCCTCCACTTT.

The chain couples TRBV7-2 to TRBJ1-1; D is perhaps TRBD1 (6 bases). CDR1 is SGHTA and CDR2 is FQGNSA in the germline V gene. V gave up 1 base and J gave up 8 bases, with 11 bases separating them. The CDR3 length is 13 residues. The CDR3 DNA sequence: TGTGCCAGCAGCTTAGGGGGGGCTGGGGAAGCTTTCTTT. It encodes CASSLGGAGEAFF.

The CDR3 spells CASSLLLGYEQYF. CDR3 bases: TGTGCCAGCAGCTTGCTGCTGGGGTACGAGCAGTACTTC. The gene calls are TRBV5-6 and TRBJ2-7; D remains unclear. The CDR3 runs to 13 residues. Germline V lookup: CDR1 SGHDT, CDR2 YYEEEE. Deletions cut 1 base from V and 4 bases from J, with 9 bases between.

This clonotype was detected a few times. V and J are TRBV28 and TRBJ2-5; tentatively, D is TRBD2 (5 bases). The germline V and J ends were trimmed by 3 bases and 2 bases, with 7 bases remaining between them. There are 13 residues in the CDR3. Germline values: CDR1 MDHEN, CDR2 SYDVKM. The CDR3 sequence is CASSLEEQETQYF. The CDR3 nucleotides are TGTGCCAGCAGTTTGGAGGAGCAAGAGACCCAGTACTTC.

The rearrangement uses TRBV11-1 and TRBJ2-6; the D is unclear. This CDR3 contains 14 residues. V gave up 5 bases and J gave up 4 bases, with 9 bases separating them. CDR1 SGHAT and CDR2 FQDESV come from the germline V gene (reference sequence). The CDR3 spells CASSALGGANVLTF. CDR3 nucleotides: TGTGCCAGCAGCGCCCTAGGAGGGGCCAACGTCCTGACTTTC.